The 25 T cell receptor beta chains below were found in one sample sequenced in a study of PD-L1 blockade in urothelial cancer. This table comes from immunoSEQ multiplex PCR, and its TCRdb copy is limited to in-frame clones, with some not included. The table records 25,000 to 30,000 clones, more than 85% of them present only once. This specimen consisted of PBMCs, obtained around atezolizumab (anti-PD-L1) treatment. These receptor sequences come from a man in his forties or fifties with urothelial cancer.

The V and J genes are TRBV2 and TRBJ2-1, with 12 bases fitting TRBD2. The CDR3 spans 15 residues. Germline V gene data show CDR1 as SNHLY and CDR2 as FYNNEI. After removal of 5 bases from V and 5 bases from J, the junction contained 4 bases not matched to a gene. As DNA, the CDR3 is TGTGCCAGCAGTCGAACTAGCGGGGGGAACAATGAGCAGTTCTTC. This sequence encodes CASSRTSGGNNEQFF.

This chain connects TRBV4-3 to TRBJ1-2; 8 bases fit TRBD1. V lost 1 base, J lost 4 bases, and 8 bases stayed unmatched. This CDR3 contains 16 residues. Germline CDR1 reads LGHNA; CDR2 reads YSLEER. As DNA, the CDR3 is TGCGCCAGCAGCCAAGCCTGGACAGGGACGGGCTATGGCTACACCTTC. This gives the protein CASSQAWTGTGYGYTF.

This chain connects TRBV11-2 to TRBJ2-2; D is ambiguous. With 5 bases removed from V and 4 bases from J, the gap between germline ends came to 2 bases. Germline assignment: CDR1 SGHAT and CDR2 FQNNGV. CDR3 length equals 11 residues. The CDR3 is CASSLTGELFF. CDR3 DNA sequence: TGTGCCAGCAGCCTCACCGGGGAGCTGTTTTTT.

The chain links TRBV6-4 to TRBJ2-2; TRBD1 agrees at 7 bases. Germline assignment: CDR1 MRHNA and CDR2 SNTAGT. There are 15 residues in the CDR3. Unmatched junction bases numbered 4, after V lost 0 bases and J lost 6 bases. The CDR3 DNA follows: TGTGCCAGCAGTGACTCCGAAACAGGGGCCGGGGAGCTGTTTTTT. Translated, it gives CASSDSETGAGELFF.

The rearrangement joins TRBV18 to TRBJ1-2; tentatively, D is TRBD1 (5 bases). The ends were cut back, 3 bases at V and 3 bases at J, with 8 bases in the middle. The CDR3 has 13 residues. Germline CDR1 KGHSH, CDR2 LQKENI. The CDR3 here is CASSPTGDYGYTF. The CDR3 DNA reads TGTGCCAGCTCACCTACAGGAGACTATGGCTACACCTTC.

The V call is TRBV6-6, the J call TRBJ2-5; D is uncertain. Matching the DNA end better, TRBJ2-7 makes the J call doubtful. The CDR3 consists of 11 residues. Germline V lookup: CDR1 MNHNY, CDR2 SVGAGI (reference sequence). In nucleotides, the CDR3 is TGTGCCAGCAGTTCCCTAGGCGAGCAGTACTTC. Translated, it gives CASSSLGEQYF.

The CDR3 region is CASSPTAGGSYNEQFF. In DNA, the CDR3 is TGTGCCAGCAGCCCTACAGCGGGGGGATCCTACAATGAGCAGTTCTTC. The V call is TRBV5-6, the J call TRBJ2-1, with 9 bases identical to TRBD2. The length of the CDR3 is 16 residues. Germline loops: CDR1 SGHDT, CDR2 YYEEEE. Unmatched junction bases numbered 6, after V lost 4 bases and J lost 1 base.

The genes are TRBV7-9 and TRBJ2-5; D gene unclear. The V and J ends lost 3 bases and 1 base respectively, with 9 bases between them. Germline lookup yields CDR1 SEHNR and CDR2 FQNEAQ (reference sequence). The CDR3 consists of 14 residues. CDR3 coding DNA: TGTGCCAGCAGCTTTTCTACGGTCCAAGAGACCCAGTACTTC. As protein: CASSFSTVQETQYF.

J is TRBJ2-7 and V is TRBV5-8, with 11 bases that match TRBD2. Germline trimming cut 3 bases from V and 5 bases from J; bases unmatched to any gene: 7. CDR1 SGHTS and CDR2 YDEGEE come from the germline V gene. The length of the CDR3 is 15 residues. As DNA, the CDR3 is TGTGCCAGCAGCTCGACTAGCGGGGATCCCCACGAGCAGTACTTC. Translated, it gives CASSSTSGDPHEQYF.

The chain links TRBV6-6 to TRBJ1-4; no clear D. Germline V gene lookup returns CDR1 MNHNY and CDR2 SVGAGI (reference sequence). V lost 2 bases and J 5 bases, leaving 3 bases between the germline ends. CDR3 size: 12 residues. The CDR3 loop reads CASSYPNEKLFF. The CDR3 DNA follows: TGTGCCAGCAGTTACCCGAATGAAAAACTGTTTTTT.

The chain has TRBV5-6 and TRBJ2-7; 7 bases agree with TRBD2. The CDR3 is made up of 16 amino acids. V lost 6 bases to trimming and J lost 2 bases; unmatched junction nucleotides: 14. Germline V gene sequence: CDR1 SGHDT, CDR2 YYEEEE. In DNA, the CDR3 is TGTGCCAGCACCGAAAGTGGGGGGGTATTCACCTACGAGCAGTACTTC. It codes for CASTESGGVFTYEQYF.

This chain uses TRBV11-3 with TRBJ2-1; TRBD2 matches 8 bases. Germline CDR1 SGHNT, CDR2 YENEEA. V was clipped by 5 bases and J by 7 bases; unmatched bases: 7. This CDR3 is 14 amino acids long. The chain's CDR3 is CASSHGGLVNEQFF. For the CDR3, the DNA is TGTGCCAGCAGCCATGGGGGACTAGTTAATGAGCAGTTCTTC.

This chain links TRBV6-1 with TRBJ1-3, with D uncertain. Germline V gene sequence: CDR1 MNHNS, CDR2 SASEGT. The CDR3 covers 11 residues. Trimming cost V 4 bases and J 8 bases, with 6 bases left between them. CDR3 protein: CASSGEDTIYF. The CDR3 nucleotides read TGTGCCAGCAGTGGAGAGGACACCATATATTTT.

The chain uses TRBV2 and TRBJ1-6; weak D call: TRBD1 (6 bases). Germline V gene sequence: CDR1 SNHLY, CDR2 FYNNEI. The CDR3 extends over 14 amino acids. V lost 1 base and J 9 bases, leaving 10 bases between the germline ends. As DNA, the CDR3 is TGTGCCAGCAGTGAAGGGGGGCGAAGTTCACCCCTCCACTTT. This gives the protein CASSEGGRSSPLHF. The entire variable domain, with the rest obtained from reference TRBV2 and TRBJ1-6, is as follows: EPEVTQTPSHQVTQMGQEVILRCVPISNHLYFYWYRQILGQKVEFLVSFYNNEISEKSEIFDDQFSVERPDGSNFTLKIRSTKLEDSAMYFCASSEGGRSSPLHFGNGTRLTVT.

This clone was observed once. V gene TRBV7-2 combines with J gene TRBJ1-5; 7 bases align to TRBD1. V lost 9 bases to trimming and J lost 1 base; unmatched junction nucleotides: 3. Germline CDR1 reads SGHTA; CDR2 reads FQGNSA. This CDR3 comprises 13 residues. CDR3 sequence reads: CASSDRSNQPQHF. In nucleotides, the CDR3 is TGTGCCAGTTCGGACAGGAGCAATCAGCCCCAGCATTTT.

The gene calls are TRBV29-1 and TRBJ2-5; D remains unclear. The CDR3 totals 10 residues. V was cut by 2 bases and J by 5 bases, with 3 bases left in between. CDR1 is SQVTM, CDR2 ANQGSEA, per germline. CDR3 sequence reads: CSVEYETQYF. The CDR3 region has the DNA TGCAGCGTTGAATATGAGACCCAGTACTTC.

The rearrangement uses TRBV7-6 and TRBJ2-6; D is ambiguous. This CDR3 has 17 residues. V was cut by 2 bases and J by 4 bases, with 15 bases left in between. Germline V gene sequence: CDR1 SGHVS, CDR2 FNYEAQ. For the CDR3, the DNA is TGTGCCAGCAGCTTATCTAACAGTGCCTCCGGGGCCAACGTCCTGACTTTC. The encoded protein is CASSLSNSASGANVLTF.

Of note for this clone: This CDR3 is also generated by other DNA sequences in the sample. The V and J genes are TRBV18 and TRBJ1-5; 8 bases are shared with TRBD1. Germline CDR1 is KGHSH and CDR2 is LQKENI. V trimming: 6 bases; J trimming: 0 bases; junction bases outside the gene matches: 7. CDR3 length equals 16 residues. CDR3 region: CASSLSGTGSNQPQHF. In DNA, the CDR3 is TGTGCCAGCTCTCTATCCGGGACAGGTAGCAATCAGCCCCAGCATTTT.

The chain uses TRBV10-3 and TRBJ2-7; D might be TRBD2 (5 bases). The CDR3 is made up of 13 amino acids. Trimming stripped 10 bases from V and 0 bases from J, with 13 bases between. Germline-derived CDR1 and CDR2 are ENHRY and SYGVKD. The CDR3 sequence is CATAPGSSYEQYF. The CDR3 DNA follows: TGTGCCACGGCCCCGGGGAGCTCCTACGAGCAGTACTTC.

This clone has a single count. The genes are TRBV11-2 and TRBJ2-3; the match to TRBD1 covers 7 bases. Germline values: CDR1 SGHAT, CDR2 FQNNGV. V was pared by 6 bases and J by 2 bases, with 11 bases of the junction left unmatched. The CDR3 consists of 16 residues. The CDR3 loop is CASRKRGQGLTDTQYF. Here the CDR3 DNA reads TGTGCCAGCAGAAAAAGGGGGCAGGGCCTCACAGATACGCAGTATTTT.

The rearrangement uses TRBV28 and TRBJ2-5; the match to TRBD2 covers 8 bases. CDR1 MDHEN and CDR2 SYDVKM come from the germline V gene. V lost 3 bases, J lost 7 bases, and 4 bases stayed unmatched. The CDR3 runs to 13 residues. The CDR3 protein is CASSFPGGGTQYF. CDR3 sequence (DNA): TGTGCCAGCAGTTTCCCCGGGGGGGGGACCCAGTACTTC.

This chain connects TRBV27 to TRBJ2-1; D is unclear. Deletions cut 2 bases from V and 7 bases from J, with 9 bases between. This CDR3 spans 13 amino acids. Germline loops: CDR1 MNHEY, CDR2 SMNVEV (reference sequence). The CDR3 reads CASSLRGANEQFF. CDR3 DNA sequence: TGTGCCAGCAGTTTAAGAGGCGCTAATGAGCAGTTCTTC.

The CDR3 is CASSFYRENTEAFF. CDR3 in DNA: TGTGCCAGCAGCTTTTACAGGGAGAACACTGAAGCTTTCTTT. This chain links TRBV11-2 with TRBJ1-1, with a tentative D call TRBD1 (6 bases). The CDR3 length is 14 residues. Germline values: CDR1 SGHAT, CDR2 FQNNGV. V was cut by 3 bases and J by 1 base, with 9 bases left in between.

The gene calls are TRBV2 and TRBJ2-7; D is ambiguous. The CDR3 length is 11 residues. Germline V gene lookup returns CDR1 SNHLY and CDR2 FYNNEI. V was pared by 5 bases and J by 7 bases, with 9 bases between. CDR3 sequence reads: CASSSQWEQYF. In DNA form, the CDR3 reads TGTGCCAGCAGTTCCCAGTGGGAGCAGTACTTC.

The chain employs TRBV14 and TRBJ2-5, with D possibly matching TRBD2 (5 bases). Trimming cost V 5 bases and J 2 bases, with 18 bases left between them. The CDR3 consists of 16 residues. Germline-derived CDR1 and CDR2 are SGHDN and FVKESK. The CDR3 nucleotides read TGTGCCAGCAGCGAACCAAGTATCCGGGGTCAAGAGACCCAGTACTTC. It specifies CASSEPSIRGQETQYF.